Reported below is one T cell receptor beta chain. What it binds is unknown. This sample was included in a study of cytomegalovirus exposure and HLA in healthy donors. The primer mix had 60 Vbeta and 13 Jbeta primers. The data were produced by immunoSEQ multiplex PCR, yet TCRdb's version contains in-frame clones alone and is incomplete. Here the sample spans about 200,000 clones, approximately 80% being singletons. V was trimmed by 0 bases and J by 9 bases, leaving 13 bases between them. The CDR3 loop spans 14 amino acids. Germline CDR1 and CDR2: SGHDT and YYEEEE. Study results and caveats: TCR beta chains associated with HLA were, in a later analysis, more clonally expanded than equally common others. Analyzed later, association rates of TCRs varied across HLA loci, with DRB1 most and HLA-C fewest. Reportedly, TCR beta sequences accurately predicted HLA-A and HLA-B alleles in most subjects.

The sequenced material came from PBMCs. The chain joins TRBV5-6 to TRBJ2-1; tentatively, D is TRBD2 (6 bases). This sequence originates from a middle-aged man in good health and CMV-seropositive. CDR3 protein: CASSLGGGAGEQFF. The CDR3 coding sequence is TGTGCCAGCAGCTTGGGCGGCGGGGCTGGTGAGCAGTTCTTC. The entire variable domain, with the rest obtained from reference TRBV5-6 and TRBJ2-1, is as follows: DAGVTQSPTHLIKTRGQQVTLRCSPKSGHDTVSWYQQALGQGPQFIFQYYEEEERQRGNFPDRFSGHQFPNYSSELNVNALLLGDSALYLCASSLGGGAGEQFFGPGTRLTVL.